These T cell receptor beta chains were read from a single sample in a study of human T cells and chemical hapten exposure. Using its own MiXCR run on the RACE reads, TCRdb lists one record per CDR3 protein. Of more than 100,000 distinct CDR3 sequences in the sample, around an eighth are singletons; the top ten hold around 2.8%. This specimen consisted of whole blood, obtained in connection with sensitization to the hapten diphenylcyclopropenone (DPC). These receptors were collected from a woman under 30 with alopecia areata. Some clones in this sample may be carry-over from other donors' samples. Each CDR3 is given with its conserved first and last residue. Fields, in order: J gene, clone size, D gene, V gene, CDR3 DNA, CDR3 protein. D genes are given only for firm matches. Expanded clones get a size class; other rows say once, few or many, or leave the size out.

TRBJ2-3 many NA TRBV27 TGTGCCAGCAGCCCAATACAGGGAAGGGAAGATACGCAGTATTTT CASSPIQGREDTQYF
TRBJ1-2 many NA TRBV7-9 TGTGCCAGCAGCCTAGGAGAGGCCTATGGCTACACCTTC CASSLGEAYGYTF
TRBJ2-7 many NA TRBV5-6 TGTGCCAGCAGCCGCATTTCATTCGAGCAGTACTTC CASSRISFEQYF
TRBJ2-7 NA TRBD2 TRBV11-2 TGTGCCAGCAGCCCATCTCGGCTAGCGGGGGCCGAGCAGTACTTC CASSPSRLAGAEQYF
TRBJ1-4 many NA TRBV6-1 TGTGCCAGCAGCCCGGGGGTCTTTAATGAAAAACTGTTTTTT CASSPGVFNEKLFF
TRBJ2-2 NA NA TRBV7-9 TGTGCCAGCAGCTTATCAGGGGCCGGGACCGGGGAGCTGTTTTTT CASSLSGAGTGELFF
TRBJ2-2 many TRBD2 TRBV6-6 TGTGCCAGCCATCGGGCTAGCGGGGGTCCCGTCGCCACCGGGGAGCTGTTTTTT CASHRASGGPVATGELFF
TRBJ2-3 few TRBD1 TRBV20-1 TGCAGTGCTAGACCGGGACAGGGTTTGGCAGATACGCAGTATTTT CSARPGQGLADTQYF
TRBJ1-5 many NA TRBV6-2/TRBV6-3 TGTGCCAGCAGTTTGTACGTTGGGGCCAATCAGCCCCAGCATTTT CASSLYVGANQPQHF
TRBJ1-1 few NA TRBV7-8 TGTGCCAGCAGCTTAACCGGGGCTGAAGCTTTCTTT CASSLTGAEAFF
TRBJ2-3 NA NA TRBV20-1 TGCAGTGCTCCCTCCCACTCAGCGGAAGGGCCAGATACGCAGTATTTT CSAPSHSAEGPDTQYF
TRBJ2-1 few NA TRBV6-5 TGTGCCAGCAGTTGGTGGCAGAGGAAGTACAATGAGCAGTTCTTC CASSWWQRKYNEQFF
TRBJ2-4 many NA TRBV7-2 TGTGCCAGCAGCTTAAGTGGGGTTCTAGCCAAAAACATTCAGTACTTC CASSLSGVLAKNIQYF
TRBJ2-5 NA NA TRBV18 TGTGCCAGCTCACCCCCGGGGGTGACACTACAAGAGACCCAGTACTTC CASSPPGVTLQETQYF
TRBJ2-5 NA NA TRBV2 TGTGCCAGCAGACAAGATATGGCGGGGGCACACCAAGAGACCCAGTACTTC CASRQDMAGAHQETQYF
TRBJ2-7 few NA TRBV20-1 TGCAGTGCTTGGAACCACCGGGCCTACGAGCAGTACTTC CSAWNHRAYEQYF
TRBJ2-5 few NA TRBV5-1 TGCGCCAGCAGCTTGGGCCCACGCGTTCAAGAGACCCAGTACTTC CASSLGPRVQETQYF
TRBJ1-3 NA NA TRBV7-2 TGTGCCAGCAGCTTAGGAACATCTCCCCCCGGAAACACCATATATTTT CASSLGTSPPGNTIYF
TRBJ2-2 NA NA TRBV18 TGTGCCAGCTCATCGGACGGGAACACCGGGGAGCTGTTTTTT CASSSDGNTGELFF
TRBJ2-7 many NA TRBV3-1 TGTGCCAGCAGCCAAGTCAGGGGAGGGGAGCAGTACTTC CASSQVRGGEQYF
TRBJ1-6 many TRBD1 TRBV10-2 TGCGCCAGCAGTGAGGACAGGGTGGCGCCCCTCCACTTT CASSEDRVAPLHF
TRBJ2-3 many TRBD2 TRBV11-2 TGTGCCAGCAGCTTGATGGCGGGGGGCCGGGATACGCAGTATTTT CASSLMAGGRDTQYF
TRBJ1-5 many NA TRBV6-2/TRBV6-3 TGTGCCAGCAGTTTCCGACCTAGGACAGCCTATCAGCCCCAGCATTTT CASSFRPRTAYQPQHF
TRBJ1-2 NA TRBD1 TRBV12-3/TRBV12-4 TGTGCCAGCAGCCGACGGGGGGCAGGGGGCTATGGCTACACCTTC CASSRRGAGGYGYTF
TRBJ2-7 few TRBD1 TRBV5-6 TGTGCCAGCAGCTTGGACCGGGACAGGGTCCGCTACGAGCAGTACTTC CASSLDRDRVRYEQYF
TRBJ1-6 few TRBD1 TRBV4-3 TGCGCCAGCAGCCGCACAGGGGAGAATTCACCCCTCCACTTT CASSRTGENSPLHF
TRBJ2-5 few NA TRBV7-2 TGTGCCAGCAGCTTAGTTCCTGGGACTTCTTCAGCCCAGTACTTC CASSLVPGTSSAQYF
TRBJ1-1 NA NA TRBV20-1 TGCAGTGCTATCGGGGGGATGGCAAACACTGAAGCTTTCTTT CSAIGGMANTEAFF
TRBJ2-1 NA NA TRBV29-1 TGCAGCGCCAGGAGGGGTTTTCGCAATGAGCAGTTCTTC CSARRGFRNEQFF
TRBJ2-5 few TRBD2 TRBV7-9 TGTGCCAGCAGCTCCGGCGGGGGAGAAGGGCAAGAGACCCAGTACTTC CASSSGGGEGQETQYF
TRBJ1-1 NA NA TRBV7-6 TGTGCCAGCAGCTTAAGGACGGACACTGAAGCTTTCTTT CASSLRTDTEAFF
TRBJ2-2 many NA TRBV18 TGTGCCAGCTCACCAACGACTGCGACGGCCGCGAACACCGGGGAGCTGTTTTTT CASSPTTATAANTGELFF
TRBJ2-3 few TRBD2 TRBV7-2 TGTGCCAGCAGCTTAGGGCTAGCGGGGGTTCCCACAGATACGCAGTATTTT CASSLGLAGVPTDTQYF
TRBJ2-3 many NA TRBV3-1 TGTGCCAGCAGCCAAGTCGCTGGCAGGGGGGCCAGCACAGATACGCAGTATTTT CASSQVAGRGASTDTQYF
TRBJ2-7 NA TRBD2 TRBV12-3/TRBV12-4 TGTGCCAGCCGCGTTGGCGGGGGGGCCCACGAGCAGTACTTC CASRVGGGAHEQYF
TRBJ2-7 few TRBD1 TRBV5-1 TGCGCCAGCAGCAAAGACAGGGGAGAGGACGAGCAGTACTTC CASSKDRGEDEQYF
TRBJ2-7 NA NA TRBV5-4 TGTGCCAGCAGCTTGCTGGATGGGGTCAGCTACGAGCAGTACTTC CASSLLDGVSYEQYF
TRBJ2-5 few NA TRBV11-2 TGTGCCAGCAGCCGCACAGGGTTTGAGACCCAGTACTTC CASSRTGFETQYF
TRBJ2-7 NA TRBD1 TRBV5-4 TGTGCCAGCAGCCCCTCCCCCTTACACCTCCGGGACAGGGGCTACGAGCAGTACTTC CASSPSPLHLRDRGYEQYF
TRBJ1-1 NA NA TRBV25-1 TGTGCCAGCAGATTGCTAGGGAGCACTGAAGCTTTCTTT CASRLLGSTEAFF
TRBJ1-1 NA TRBD1 TRBV27 TGTGCCAGCAGTTGGGCAGGGGGCGGGCAAGGTGAAGCTTTCTTT CASSWAGGGQGEAFF
TRBJ2-5 NA TRBD2 TRBV20-1 TGCAGTGCTATCCATAGCGGGGCCTGGGAGACCCAGTACTTC CSAIHSGAWETQYF
TRBJ2-1 many TRBD1 TRBV29-1 TGCAGCGCCCGGACAGGGCACAATGAGCAGTTCTTC CSARTGHNEQFF
TRBJ1-3 many TRBD1 TRBV6-5 TGTGCCAGCAGTTACTCGCGACAGGGATCTGGAAACACCATATATTTT CASSYSRQGSGNTIYF
TRBJ2-3 many NA TRBV3-1 TGTGCCAGCAGCCAAGGGGTTGGTTTCGGGTCACATGGTACGCAGTATTTT CASSQGVGFGSHGTQYF
TRBJ2-7 many NA TRBV7-9 TGTGCCAGCAGCTTAGTTCCAGACAGCTACGAGCAGTACTTC CASSLVPDSYEQYF
TRBJ1-5 NA TRBD1 TRBV6-2/TRBV6-3 TGTGCCAGCAGTTACCTAGTTTTGGACAGGGGGCGAACGCAAAGCAATCAGTCCCAGCATTTT CASSYLVLDRGRTQSNQSQHF